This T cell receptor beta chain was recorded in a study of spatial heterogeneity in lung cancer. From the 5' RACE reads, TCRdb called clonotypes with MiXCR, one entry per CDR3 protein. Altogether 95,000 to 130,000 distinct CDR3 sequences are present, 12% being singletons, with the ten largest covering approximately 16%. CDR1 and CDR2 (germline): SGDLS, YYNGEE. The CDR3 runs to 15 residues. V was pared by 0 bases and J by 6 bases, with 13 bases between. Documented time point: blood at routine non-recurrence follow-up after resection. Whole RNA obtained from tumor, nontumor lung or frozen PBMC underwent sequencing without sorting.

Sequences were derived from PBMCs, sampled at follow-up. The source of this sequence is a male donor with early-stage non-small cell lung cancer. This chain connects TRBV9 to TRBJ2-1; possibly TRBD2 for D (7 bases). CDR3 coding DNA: TGTGCCAGCAGCGTAGCTGCGGGGGCCCTCAATGAGCAGTTCTTC. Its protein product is CASSVAAGALNEQFF.